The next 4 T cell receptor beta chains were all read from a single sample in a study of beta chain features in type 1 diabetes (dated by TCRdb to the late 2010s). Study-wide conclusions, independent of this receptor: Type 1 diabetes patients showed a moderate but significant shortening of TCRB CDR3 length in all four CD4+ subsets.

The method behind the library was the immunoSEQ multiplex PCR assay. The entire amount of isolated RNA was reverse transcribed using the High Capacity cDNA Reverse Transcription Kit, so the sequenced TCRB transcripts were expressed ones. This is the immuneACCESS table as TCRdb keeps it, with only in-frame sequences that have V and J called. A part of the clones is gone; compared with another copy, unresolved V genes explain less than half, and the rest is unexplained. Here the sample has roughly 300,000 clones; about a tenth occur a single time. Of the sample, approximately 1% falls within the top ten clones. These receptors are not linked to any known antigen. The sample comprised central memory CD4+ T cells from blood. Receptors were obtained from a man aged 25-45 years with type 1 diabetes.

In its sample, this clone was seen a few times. The CDR3 here is CASSLPGGDTQYF. The CDR3 DNA reads as TGTGCCAGCTCACTTCCCGGGGGAGATACGCAGTATTTT. The chain couples TRBV18 to TRBJ2-3; TRBD2 might be the D (6 bases). CDR3 size: 13 residues. Germline CDR1 is KGHSH and CDR2 is LQKENI. V shed 4 bases and J shed 5 bases, with 10 bases lying between them.

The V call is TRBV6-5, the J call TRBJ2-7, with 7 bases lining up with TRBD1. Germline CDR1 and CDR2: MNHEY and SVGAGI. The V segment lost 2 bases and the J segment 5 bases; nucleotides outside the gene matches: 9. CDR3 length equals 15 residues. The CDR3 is CASSYGQGVVNEQYF. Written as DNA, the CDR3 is TGTGCCAGCAGTTACGGGCAGGGGGTTGTCAACGAGCAGTACTTC.

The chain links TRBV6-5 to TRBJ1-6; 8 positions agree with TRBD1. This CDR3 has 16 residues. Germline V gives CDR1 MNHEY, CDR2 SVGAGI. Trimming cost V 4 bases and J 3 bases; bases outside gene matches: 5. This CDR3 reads CASSLQGAGYNSPLHF. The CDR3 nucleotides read TGTGCCAGCAGTTTGCAGGGGGCTGGCTATAATTCACCCCTCCACTTT.

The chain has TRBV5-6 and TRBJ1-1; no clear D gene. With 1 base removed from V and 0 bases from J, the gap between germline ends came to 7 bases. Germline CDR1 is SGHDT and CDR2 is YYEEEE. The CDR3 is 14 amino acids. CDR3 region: CASSLTPLNTEAFF. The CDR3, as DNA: TGTGCCAGCAGCTTGACTCCGTTGAACACTGAAGCTTTCTTT.